The sequence of this TCR beta chain was determined in a study of monozygotic twins with cystic fibrosis. Findings of the study overall: The repertoire was suggested to be naive-dominated, clonality median around 0.0089. Monozygotic CF twin pairs shared significantly more nucleotide-identical clonotypes than unrelated CF individuals did.

V was cut by 1 base and J by 6 bases, with 15 bases left in between. The CDR3 consists of 14 residues. Per germline, CDR1 GTSNPN and CDR2 SVGIG (reference sequence). Assay: immunoSEQ multiplex PCR; the TCRdb copy retains only in-frame clones and omits some. Altogether roughly 9,400 clones are present, 98% being singletons, with the ten largest covering 0.24%. As concerns this clone: Its target is unknown.

The chain combines TRBV30 with TRBJ1-2, with D uncertain. This receptor was identified in a girl aged 2 to 10 with cystic fibrosis. Material: blood. For the CDR3, the DNA is TGTGCCTGGAGTGCCAACCTAAGAGGGCATGGCTACACCTTC. Its translation is CAWSANLRGHGYTF.